This TCR beta chain was profiled in a study of blood T cell repertoires in COVID-19. CDR3 length: 15 residues. The germline V and J ends were trimmed by 5 bases and 2 bases, with 16 bases remaining between them. Germline V gene data show CDR1 as SGHTA and CDR2 as FQGNSA. Only in-frame clones appear in the TCRdb table, and some are missing; sequencing was by immunoSEQ multiplex PCR. The sample yields 160,000 or so clones, just under 80% seen once. Sequencing was performed on peripheral blood. This TCR derives from a man aged 65 to 85 with active or convalescent COVID-19. The V call is TRBV7-2, the J call TRBJ2-7, with D perhaps TRBD2 (5 bases). The CDR3 spells CASSLGSSGTYEQYF. The CDR3 nucleotides read TGTGCCAGCAGCCTTGGGTCCAGCGGAACCTACGAGCAGTACTTC.